This is a list of T cell receptor beta chains from one sample in a study of blood T cell repertoires in COVID-19. Profiled with immunoSEQ multiplex PCR; TCRdb holds only in-frame clones, not every one. This table holds under 300,000 clones, around nine tenths found once. Material: peripheral blood. The receptors shown here come from a middle-aged woman who had recovered from COVID-19. Each CDR3 is given with its conserved first and last residue. The D gene is left open where the match is weak. The size field is filled for only some rows; it gives once, few, many or a size class.

v_gene	abundance	d_gene	j_gene	CDR3aa	CDR3nt
TRBV29-1	.	TRBD2	TRBJ2-7	CSVGGLAGKYGQYF	TGCAGCGTGGGGGGACTAGCGGGAAAGTACGGGCAGTACTTC
TRBV5-8	.	TRBD1	TRBJ1-2	CASSRDRGYYGYTF	TGTGCCAGCAGCCGGGACAGGGGTTACTATGGCTACACCTTC
TRBV6-5	.	TRBD1	TRBJ2-7	CASRPDRGPYEQYF	TGTGCCAGCAGACCCGACAGGGGTCCCTACGAGCAGTACTTC
TRBV9	.	.	TRBJ1-3	CASSVTDQGLSGNTIYF	TGTGCCAGCAGCGTAACCGACCAGGGGTTGTCTGGAAACACCATATATTTT
TRBV29-1	.	.	TRBJ1-2	CSVDRDGYTF	TGCAGCGTTGACAGGGATGGCTACACCTTC
TRBV18	.	TRBD1	TRBJ2-7	CASSPTGGYSYEQYF	TGTGCCAGCTCACCAACAGGGGGGTACTCCTACGAGCAGTACTTC
TRBV19	.	TRBD2	TRBJ2-3	CASSIVRWGLAGTDTQYF	TGTGCCAGTAGTATAGTTCGGTGGGGACTAGCGGGCACAGATACGCAGTATTTT
TRBV27	.	.	TRBJ2-5	CASSWVAGQETQYF	TGTGCCAGCAGTTGGGTAGCAGGGCAAGAGACCCAGTACTTC
TRBV2	.	.	TRBJ2-7	CASKAATYEQYF	TGTGCCTCAAAGGCGGCTACCTACGAGCAGTACTTC
TRBV14	.	.	TRBJ2-1	CASSQDPGDSYNEQFF	TGTGCCAGCAGCCAAGATCCGGGGGATTCCTACAATGAGCAGTTCTTC
TRBV9	.	.	TRBJ2-5	CASSENSLTGEDTQYF	TGTGCCAGCAGCGAGAATTCCTTGACAGGAGAAGATACCCAGTACTTC
TRBV9	.	.	TRBJ2-5	CASSVGLVEETQYF	TGTGCCAGCAGCGTAGGGCTAGTAGAAGAGACCCAGTACTTC
TRBV6-5	once	.	TRBJ1-2	CASSYDPGRRGGYTF	TGTGCCAGCAGTTACGACCCGGGGCGGAGGGGCGGCTACACCTTC
TRBV4-3	.	.	TRBJ2-3	CASSQDRGNTQYF	TGCGCCAGCAGCCAAGATCGGGGAAATACGCAGTATTTT
TRBV13	.	TRBD1	TRBJ1-3	CASSPSTGAGNTIYF	TGTGCCAGCAGCCCCTCGACAGGGGCAGGAAACACCATATATTTT
TRBV6-5	.	.	TRBJ1-3	CATLSGILRNTIYF	TGTGCCACCCTGTCTGGCATTCTGAGAAACACCATATATTTT
TRBV20-1	.	.	TRBJ1-1	CSASWPLAVEAFF	TGCAGTGCTAGTTGGCCCCTCGCGGTTGAAGCTTTCTTT
TRBV15	.	.	TRBJ2-2	CATSRLPVRGNSRGELFF	TGTGCCACCAGCAGGCTGCCAGTAAGGGGGAATTCCCGCGGGGAGCTGTTTTTT
TRBV9	.	TRBD2	TRBJ2-7	CASSVSLAANYEQYF	TGTGCCAGCAGCGTATCTCTAGCGGCGAACTACGAGCAGTACTTC
TRBV12-5	.	.	TRBJ2-3	CASAPNQGGSQYF	TGTGCTAGTGCCCCCAATCAAGGGGGTTCGCAGTATTTT
TRBV7-2	once	TRBD1	TRBJ1-6	CASSLVGQAISYNSPLHF	TGTGCCAGCAGCTTAGTGGGACAGGCGATCTCCTATAATTCACCCCTCCACTTT
TRBV4-1	.	.	TRBJ2-3	CASSPAVHGGDTQYF	TGCGCCAGCAGCCCAGCCGTCCACGGGGGAGATACGCAGTATTTT
TRBV6-2/TRBV6-3	.	TRBD2	TRBJ2-7	CASSTLAGATYEQYF	TGTGCCAGCAGTACACTAGCGGGTGCTACCTACGAGCAGTACTTC
TRBV19	.	.	TRBJ2-5	CASSSSQETQYF	TGTGCCAGTAGTTCCAGTCAAGAGACCCAGTACTTC
TRBV19	.	.	TRBJ1-6	CASRASPGYNSPLHF	TGTGCCAGTCGCGCCTCGCCGGGTTATAATTCACCCCTCCACTTT
TRBV7-2	.	.	TRBJ2-5	CASSLVGGPGETQYF	TGTGCCAGCAGCTTAGTGGGGGGGCCGGGGGAGACCCAGTACTTC
TRBV4-2	.	TRBD2	TRBJ2-1	CASSRDSASGSSVWEQFF	TGTGCCAGCAGCCGAGACTCGGCTAGCGGGAGTTCAGTCTGGGAGCAGTTCTTC
TRBV28	.	TRBD1	TRBJ1-3	CASKTRSGQAGNTIYF	TGTGCCAGCAAAACTCGGTCGGGACAGGCTGGAAACACCATATATTTT
TRBV15	.	TRBD1	TRBJ2-5	CATSRARDSHQETQYF	TGTGCCACCAGCAGGGCCCGGGACAGCCACCAAGAGACCCAGTACTTC
TRBV7-6	few	TRBD1	TRBJ2-2	CASSPGTGRSGELFF	TGTGCCAGCAGCCCTGGGACAGGGAGGTCCGGGGAGCTGTTTTTT
TRBV7-9	.	.	TRBJ2-7	CASSFKQVSEQYF	TGTGCCAGCAGCTTTAAGCAGGTGAGCGAGCAGTACTTC
TRBV7-3	.	.	TRBJ2-3	CASSSSRGPDTQYF	TGTGCCAGCAGCTCGTCCCGAGGGCCAGATACGCAGTATTTT
TRBV4-2	once	.	TRBJ1-2	CASSQVAGNYGYTF	TGTGCCAGCAGCCAAGTAGCAGGGAACTATGGCTACACCTTC
TRBV7-9	.	.	TRBJ1-5	CASSTTGNSNQPQHF	TGTGCCAGCAGCACGACAGGAAATAGCAATCAGCCCCAGCATTTT
TRBV7-2	.	.	TRBJ2-3	CASSLGISQPSTDTQYF	TGTGCCAGCAGCCTAGGAATTAGCCAGCCTAGCACAGATACGCAGTATTTT
TRBV6-2/TRBV6-3	.	.	TRBJ2-7	CASSYSGQGGSYEQYF	TGTGCCAGCAGTTACAGTGGGCAGGGTGGGTCCTACGAGCAGTACTTC
TRBV19	.	.	TRBJ1-5	CASSIVGRGDQPQHF	TGTGCCAGTAGTATAGTCGGCAGGGGTGATCAGCCCCAGCATTTT
TRBV6-5	once	TRBD1	TRBJ2-1	CASSLGQGGINEQFF	TGTGCCAGCAGCCTTGGACAGGGTGGAATCAATGAGCAGTTCTTC
TRBV18	.	.	TRBJ1-1	CASSPQGAEAFF	TGTGCCAGCTCACCGCAAGGAGCTGAAGCTTTCTTT
TRBV2	few	.	TRBJ1-2	CASTGGYTF	TGTGCCAGCACCGGGGGCTACACCTTC
TRBV19	.	TRBD2	TRBJ2-4	CASSNWGGNKNIQYF	TGTGCCAGTAGTAATTGGGGGGGGAACAAAAACATTCAGTACTTC
TRBV28	.	.	TRBJ1-4	CASSSQRQAPNEKLFF	TGTGCCAGCAGTTCCCAGCGACAGGCCCCTAATGAAAAACTGTTTTTT
TRBV28	once	TRBD2	TRBJ2-7	CASLGGGKNEQYF	TGTGCCAGCCTCGGGGGGGGGAAAAACGAGCAGTACTTC
TRBV28	.	.	TRBJ2-2	CASSLRVGELFF	TGTGCCAGCAGTTTGCGAGTCGGGGAGCTGTTTTTT
TRBV14	.	.	TRBJ2-7	CASSQVRSHEQYF	TGTGCCAGCAGCCAAGTACGGTCCCACGAGCAGTACTTC
TRBV9	once	TRBD2	TRBJ2-5	CASSVVVGGAETQYF	TGTGCCAGCAGCGTAGTTGTCGGGGGGGCTGAGACCCAGTACTTC
TRBV27	.	TRBD1	TRBJ2-1	CASSFGTGGRNEQFF	TGTGCCAGCAGTTTCGGGACAGGGGGCAGGAATGAGCAGTTCTTC
TRBV7-8	.	TRBD2	TRBJ2-2	CASSFTGTSVLTGELFF	TGTGCCAGCAGCTTCACTGGGACTAGTGTTTTGACCGGGGAGCTGTTTTTT
TRBV5-1	.	.	TRBJ2-5	CASSLMGHKETQYF	TGCGCCAGCAGCTTGATGGGACACAAAGAGACCCAGTACTTC
TRBV6-1	.	.	TRBJ2-7	CASSESAYEQYF	TGTGCCAGCAGTGAATCTGCCTACGAGCAGTACTTC
TRBV3-1/TRBV3-2	.	.	TRBJ1-2	CASSLSYGVNYGYTF	TGTGCCAGCAGCCTTTCCTACGGGGTTAACTATGGCTACACCTTC
TRBV7-8	.	TRBD2	TRBJ2-5	CATRTSGGIETQYF	TGTGCCACCCGGACTAGCGGGGGAATTGAGACCCAGTACTTC
TRBV7-2	.	.	TRBJ2-1	CASSLESGVSYNEQFF	TGTGCCAGCAGCTTAGAGTCCGGTGTTTCCTACAATGAGCAGTTCTTC
TRBV18	.	TRBD1	TRBJ1-2	CASSLGQGGYGYTF	TGTGCCAGCTCACTCGGACAGGGCGGCTATGGCTACACCTTC
TRBV3-1/TRBV3-2	.	TRBD2	TRBJ2-1	CASSRGLAEGYNEQFF	TGTGCCAGCAGCCGCGGACTAGCGGAGGGCTACAATGAGCAGTTCTTC
TRBV11-3	.	TRBD2	TRBJ2-3	CASSPGLAAPDTQYF	TGTGCCAGCAGCCCAGGGCTAGCGGCCCCAGATACGCAGTATTTT
TRBV24-1	.	.	TRBJ2-1	CATSESSSYNEQFF	TGTGCCACCAGTGAGTCCAGCTCCTACAATGAGCAGTTCTTC